Listed below are T cell receptor beta chains from one sample, sequenced in a study of blood T cell repertoires in COVID-19. TCRdb keeps only in-frame clones here, not all; method: immunoSEQ multiplex PCR. The sample contains a few hundred thousand clones, roughly 90% of which appear only once. The sequenced sample was peripheral blood. Receptor source: a woman aged 25 to 39 with COVID-19, enrolled during active disease. Both conserved end residues are part of each CDR3.

v_gene: TRBV7-2
j_gene: TRBJ2-1
CDR3aa: CASSLERSSYNEQFF

v_gene: TRBV28
j_gene: TRBJ2-6
CDR3aa: CASSLLGGLSGANVLTF

v_gene: TRBV6-2/TRBV6-3
j_gene: TRBJ2-1
CDR3aa: CASSLRLAGGYNEQFF

v_gene: TRBV12-3/TRBV12-4
j_gene: TRBJ1-2
CDR3aa: CASGQGASGYTF

v_gene: TRBV10-3
j_gene: TRBJ2-7
CDR3aa: CAISSGTSEGEQYF

v_gene: TRBV3-1/TRBV3-2
j_gene: TRBJ1-2
CDR3aa: CASSQDLAGGYDGYTF

v_gene: TRBV19
j_gene: TRBJ1-5
CDR3aa: CASSTTGVDQPQHF

v_gene: TRBV7-2
j_gene: TRBJ2-5
CDR3aa: CASSPDYQETQYF

v_gene: TRBV19
j_gene: TRBJ2-2
CDR3aa: CASSTGMRNTGELFF

v_gene: TRBV4-3
j_gene: TRBJ1-2
CDR3aa: CASSQTQGVYGYTF

v_gene: TRBV21-1
j_gene: TRBJ1-5
CDR3aa: CASSKVGQGECQPQHF

v_gene: TRBV5-6
j_gene: TRBJ2-7
CDR3aa: CASSTQTYEQYF

v_gene: TRBV2
j_gene: TRBJ1-2
CDR3aa: CASSESGYGYTF

v_gene: TRBV2
j_gene: TRBJ1-2
CDR3aa: CASSEDGGQGIDGYTF

v_gene: TRBV6-5
j_gene: TRBJ1-1
CDR3aa: CASENPQWGGTEAFF

v_gene: TRBV2
j_gene: TRBJ1-1
CDR3aa: CASRETGEAVRAFF

v_gene: TRBV6-5
j_gene: TRBJ2-5
CDR3aa: CASSSDRGPSETQYF